These 10 T cell receptor beta chains were all obtained from the same sample, sequenced in a study of human T cells and chemical hapten exposure. TCRdb reprocessed the RACE reads with MiXCR, giving one entry per CDR3 protein. The sample carries 80,000 to 100,000 distinct CDR3 sequences, over 7.5% recorded once. Time point here: patch test 2, 6 weeks after DPC sensitization. Stated treatment: therapeutic diphenylcyclopropenone sensitization with weekly scalp DPC. The sequences come from whole blood, collected in connection with sensitization to the hapten diphenylcyclopropenone (DPC). The receptor source for this set is a woman in her thirties or forties with alopecia areata. Some clones in this sample may be carry-over from other donors' samples.

Here the CDR3 reads CASRSSGTGNSPLHF. The CDR3 region has the DNA TGTGCCAGCCGATCCTCCGGGACAGGGAATTCACCCCTCCACTTT. The J gene is TRBJ1-6, the V gene TRBV6-2 or TRBV6-3; TRBD1 aligns across 9 bases. The germline V gene encodes CDR1 MNHEY and CDR2 SVGEGT. With V trimmed by 8 bases and J by 7 bases, 9 bases remained unmatched. The CDR3 sequence is 15 residues long.

This clonotype was picked up many times. This rearrangement joins TRBV20-1 to TRBJ2-3, with 11 bases that match TRBD2. Germline CDR1 DFQATT, CDR2 SNEGSKA (reference sequence). The CDR3 spans 15 residues. V lost 1 base and J lost 6; bases outside the gene matches: 6. DNA of the CDR3: TGCAGTGCTAGAGTTAGCGGGAGGGCCTTTGATACGCAGTATTTT. This codes for CSARVSGRAFDTQYF.

This rearrangement joins TRBV25-1 to TRBJ2-5, with D hard to call. This CDR3 contains 14 residues. V dropped 1 base and J dropped 5 bases, with 11 bases sitting between them. In germline, CDR1 is MGHDK, CDR2 SYGVNS. Here the CDR3 DNA reads TGTGCCAGCAGTGAATTCGTACAGATCGAGACCCAGTACTTC. As protein: CASSEFVQIETQYF.

This clonotype has more than one count but fewer than ten. The J gene is TRBJ2-1, the V gene TRBV29-1; 13 bases agree with TRBD2. V shed 6 bases, J shed 9 bases, and the junction held 17 bases outside the gene matches. The germline V gene has CDR1 SQVTM and CDR2 ANQGSEA. The length of the CDR3 is 17 residues. The CDR3 spells CSVVETPGLAGRTEQFF. CDR3 sequence (DNA): TGCAGCGTCGTTGAAACCCCGGGACTAGCGGGAAGAACTGAGCAGTTCTTC.

The chain combines TRBV4-3 with TRBJ2-3; D gene uncertain. The V end lost 0 bases, the J end lost 7 bases, and 8 bases lay between the germline ends. The V gene's germline CDR1 is LGHNA and CDR2 YSLEER. CDR3 length: 13 amino acids. The CDR3 is CASSQDRRNTQYF. CDR3 DNA sequence: TGCGCCAGCAGCCAAGATAGGAGAAATACGCAGTATTTT.

This clonotype was picked up a small number of times. This chain connects TRBV4-2 to TRBJ2-2; D not certain. Germline CDR1 and CDR2: LGHNA and YNFKEQ. The CDR3 spans 13 residues. V lost 0 bases, J lost 10 bases, and 9 bases lay in between. For the CDR3, the DNA is TGTGCCAGCAGCCAAGACCCCAGCCCGGAGCTGTTTTTT. Amino acids: CASSQDPSPELFF.

The chain uses TRBV28 and TRBJ2-2; D unclear. Trimming took 4 bases from V and 9 from J, leaving 6 bases between them. The CDR3 is 11 amino acids. Germline CDR1 reads MDHEN; CDR2 reads SYDVKM. The CDR3 here is CASSSRWELFF. The CDR3 coding sequence is TGTGCCAGCAGTTCCCGTTGGGAGCTGTTTTTT.

In its sample, this clonotype was seen a few times. V usage is TRBV18 and J usage is TRBJ2-2, with D possibly matching TRBD1 (6 bases). Per germline, CDR1 KGHSH and CDR2 LQKENI. V shed 6 bases and J shed 0 bases, with 14 bases lying between them. There are 16 residues in the CDR3. The CDR3 coding sequence is TGTGCCAGCTCTAAACAGGGAAACGCGAACACCGGGGAGCTGTTTTTT. This encodes CASSKQGNANTGELFF.

This clonotype was seen a few times. The chain uses TRBV7-2 and TRBJ2-2; weak D call: TRBD1 (5 bases). The CDR3 length is 12 residues. In germline, CDR1 is SGHTA, CDR2 FQGNSA. Deletions cut 11 bases from V and 1 base from J, with 8 bases between. The DNA of the CDR3 is TGTGCCGGTGGACAGAACACCGGGGAGCTGTTTTTT. Residues: CAGGQNTGELFF.

This clonotype was counted at least ten times. The gene calls are TRBV30 and TRBJ2-2; D ambiguous. The CDR3 covers 18 residues. The germline gives CDR1 GTSNPN, CDR2 SVGIG (reference sequence). Trimming shortened V by 5 bases and J by 1 base, and 23 bases separated the two germline ends. CDR3 coding DNA: TGTGCCTGGTCTCGGCACCACGGACGTAAGAAGAACACCGGGGAGCTGTTTTTT. Its protein is CAWSRHHGRKKNTGELFF.